The rows below give T cell receptor beta chains drawn from one sample of a study of cytomegalovirus exposure and HLA in healthy donors. Repertoires were generated with immunoSEQ multiplex PCR, while TCRdb's copy carries only in-frame clones and drops some. The sample records under 150,000 clones, approximately 84% being singletons. The sequencing sample was made of PBMCs. These receptors originate from a boy aged 2-9 years in good health and CMV-seronegative. Both conserved end residues are part of each CDR3. A D gene is named only where the DNA matches it firmly. Expanded clones are given a class, and other clones once, few, many or no size at all.

V: TRBV14
J: TRBJ2-1
size: NA
D: TRBD2
DNA: TGTGCCAGCAGCCAGAGACTAGCGGGCCACAATGAGCAGTTCTTC
CDR3: CASSQRLAGHNEQFF

V: TRBV4-1
J: TRBJ1-2
size: NA
D: NA
DNA: TGCGCCAGCAGCCAAGATAAGGGGCCCTATGGCTACACCTTC
CDR3: CASSQDKGPYGYTF

V: TRBV7-6
J: TRBJ2-1
size: NA
D: NA
DNA: TGTGCCAGCAGCTCGACGAGAGGCAATGAGCAGTTCTTC
CDR3: CASSSTRGNEQFF

V: TRBV7-6
J: TRBJ2-3
size: NA
D: TRBD1
DNA: TGTGCCAGCAGCTCCGGGATGGGGGACAGGACAGATACGCAGTATTTT
CDR3: CASSSGMGDRTDTQYF

V: TRBV7-6
J: TRBJ2-1
size: NA
D: NA
DNA: TGTGCCAGCAGCCCCCCCTCCCTCAGCAATGAGCAGTTCTTC
CDR3: CASSPPSLSNEQFF

V: TRBV4-1
J: TRBJ1-4
size: NA
D: NA
DNA: TGCGCCAGCAGCCAGGGAGGGTGGTCAACTAATGAAAAACTGTTTTTT
CDR3: CASSQGGWSTNEKLFF

V: TRBV7-9
J: TRBJ1-4
size: NA
D: NA
DNA: TGTGCCAGCAGCCGACAGGTGACAAATGAAAAACTGTTTTTT
CDR3: CASSRQVTNEKLFF

V: TRBV6-1
J: TRBJ1-5
size: NA
D: NA
DNA: TGTGCCAGCAGTGAGGGCCTTTATAGCAATCAGCCCCAGCATTTT
CDR3: CASSEGLYSNQPQHF

V: TRBV9
J: TRBJ2-4
size: NA
D: TRBD2
DNA: TGTGCCAGCAGCACCGAACTAGCGGGGAAAAACATTCAGTACTTC
CDR3: CASSTELAGKNIQYF

V: TRBV28
J: TRBJ1-1
size: NA
D: NA
DNA: TGTGCCAGCAGTTTACTACTTGAAGTGGAGGCTTTCTTT
CDR3: CASSLLLEVEAFF

V: TRBV19
J: TRBJ2-3
size: NA
D: TRBD1
DNA: TGTGCCAGTAGTATTATGGGACAGGGATTGGATACGCAGTATTTT
CDR3: CASSIMGQGLDTQYF

V: TRBV27
J: TRBJ2-7
size: NA
D: TRBD2
DNA: TGTGCCAGCAGTATGCGGGGGGCGGTCGAGCAGTACTTC
CDR3: CASSMRGAVEQYF

V: TRBV2
J: TRBJ1-2
size: NA
D: NA
DNA: TGTGCCAGCATGCCGGGGGGCTATGGCTACACCTTC
CDR3: CASMPGGYGYTF

V: TRBV6-4
J: TRBJ2-5
size: NA
D: TRBD2
DNA: TGTGCCAGCAGCGTTATAGCGGGGGGGCAAGAGACCCAGTACTTC
CDR3: CASSVIAGGQETQYF

V: TRBV5-4
J: TRBJ2-1
size: NA
D: NA
DNA: TGTGCCAGCAAGAAAACGCCGAGCTCCTACAATGAGCAGTTCTTC
CDR3: CASKKTPSSYNEQFF

V: TRBV9
J: TRBJ2-1
size: NA
D: TRBD2
DNA: TGTGCCAGCAGCGTAGTAGGGGCGGGAGGGATTTACAATGAGCAGTTCTTC
CDR3: CASSVVGAGGIYNEQFF

V: TRBV25-1
J: TRBJ1-1
size: NA
D: NA
DNA: TGTGCCAGCAGTACCCTAGACAGGCGCGCTGAAGCTTTCTTT
CDR3: CASSTLDRRAEAFF

V: TRBV7-2
J: TRBJ2-7
size: NA
D: TRBD2
DNA: TGTGCCAGCAGCTCTAGCGGGCCATTTGACGAGCAGTACTTC
CDR3: CASSSSGPFDEQYF

V: TRBV6-4
J: TRBJ1-1
size: NA
D: TRBD1
DNA: TGTGCCAGCAGCTCTGGGACAGCGAACACTGAAGCTTTCTTT
CDR3: CASSSGTANTEAFF

V: TRBV25-1
J: TRBJ1-3
size: NA
D: NA
DNA: TGTGCCAGCAGTGATGACACACGAGGAAACACCATATATTTT
CDR3: CASSDDTRGNTIYF

V: TRBV5-1
J: TRBJ1-1
size: NA
D: NA
DNA: TGCGCCAGCAGCTTGAAGGGGGACACTGAAGCTTTCTTT
CDR3: CASSLKGDTEAFF

V: TRBV11-1
J: TRBJ2-2
size: once
D: NA
DNA: TGTGCCAGCAGCACCGCAGGGTTAGTCACCGGGGAGCTGTTTTTT
CDR3: CASSTAGLVTGELFF

V: TRBV6-1
J: TRBJ1-4
size: few
D: TRBD1
DNA: TGTGCCAGCAGTGGGGGACAGGGGGCTGAAAAACTGTTTTTT
CDR3: CASSGGQGAEKLFF

V: TRBV7-8
J: TRBJ1-1
size: once
D: NA
DNA: TGTGCCAGCAGCGAGGGGAGGGCTGAAGCTTTCTTT
CDR3: CASSEGRAEAFF

V: TRBV5-1
J: TRBJ2-2
size: NA
D: TRBD2
DNA: TGCGCCAGCAGCTTCCTTGCGGGGAGGGCCACCGGGGAGCTGTTTTTT
CDR3: CASSFLAGRATGELFF